The 8 T cell receptor beta chains below come from one sample, sequenced in a study of cytomegalovirus exposure and HLA in healthy donors. TCRdb keeps only in-frame clones here, not all; method: immunoSEQ multiplex PCR. The table lists 100,000 to 120,000 clones, approximately 96% of them singletons. The sequenced sample consisted of PBMCs. Source of these receptors: a woman under 30 in good health and CMV-seronegative.

Concerning this clone itself: This sample includes further DNA sequences coding for the same CDR3. The V gene is TRBV6-4, the J gene TRBJ2-3; the D gene is possibly TRBD2 (7 bases). Germline CDR1 is MRHNA and CDR2 is SNTAGT. The CDR3 is 15 amino acids. V lost 0 bases and J lost 3, with 10 bases in between. The CDR3 DNA reads TGTGCCAGCAGTGACTCTGGGGGGGCAACAGATACGCAGTATTTT. Residues: CASSDSGGATDTQYF.

The rearrangement links TRBV5-1 to TRBJ1-1, with D maybe TRBD1 (5 bases). Germline CDR1 is SGHRS and CDR2 is YFSETQ. The CDR3 has 17 amino acids. Trimming removed 0 bases from V and 0 bases from J, with 15 bases in between. CDR3 in amino acids: CASSLESGVGMNTEAFF. CDR3 coding DNA: TGCGCCAGCAGCTTGGAGTCGGGGGTGGGAATGAACACTGAAGCTTTCTTT.

The chain employs TRBV9 and TRBJ1-3; TRBD1 might be the D (6 bases). The CDR3 has 14 amino acids. CDR1 SGDLS and CDR2 YYNGEE come from the germline V gene. V lost 1 base to trimming and J lost 2 bases, with 7 bases between them. CDR3 DNA sequence: TGTGCCAGCAGCGTACAGGGGACTGGAAACACCATATATTTT. The encoded protein is CASSVQGTGNTIYF.

This chain connects TRBV27 to TRBJ1-2, with 7 bases aligning to TRBD1. The germline CDR1 and CDR2 sequences are MNHEY and SMNVEV (reference sequence). The CDR3 runs to 17 residues. The junction had 14 bases not matched to a gene; V was cut back by 2 bases and J by 5 bases. CDR3 coding DNA: TGTGCCAGCAGTTTAACCCCAGACAGGGAAGGGGATTATGGCTACACCTTC. Its protein is CASSLTPDREGDYGYTF.

The chain has TRBV4-2 and TRBJ2-4; 8 bases agree with TRBD1. The CDR3 length is 17 residues. V was clipped by 0 bases and J by 5 bases; unmatched bases: 9. Germline V lookup: CDR1 LGHNA, CDR2 YNFKEQ. CDR3 sequence: CASSQDNGQGEQNIQYF. The CDR3 DNA sequence: TGTGCCAGCAGCCAAGATAACGGACAGGGTGAGCAAAACATTCAGTACTTC.

This rearrangement joins TRBV4-2 to TRBJ2-7, with no clear D. The germline CDR1 and CDR2 sequences are LGHNA and YNFKEQ. The ends were cut back, 6 bases at V and 0 bases at J, with 9 bases in the middle. This CDR3 has 13 residues. The CDR3 DNA sequence: TGTGCCAGCAGTCGGTTAGACTCCTACGAGCAGTACTTC. Protein: CASSRLDSYEQYF.

This clone was observed a single time. V usage is TRBV9 and J usage is TRBJ1-2; D not certain. Trimming removed 0 bases at V and 5 bases at J, with 5 bases between. Germline V gene data show CDR1 as SGDLS and CDR2 as YYNGEE. The CDR3 spans 12 residues. This chain's CDR3 is CASSVDGYGYTF. For the CDR3, the DNA is TGTGCCAGCAGCGTAGACGGTTATGGCTACACCTTC.

The chain joins TRBV5-4 to TRBJ1-4; TRBD1 agrees at 9 bases. Germline trimming cut 7 bases from V and 5 bases from J; bases unmatched to any gene: 12. Germline-derived CDR1 and CDR2 are SGHNT and YYREEE (reference sequence). CDR3 length: 16 residues. The CDR3: CASGSPPGTGNEKLFF. The CDR3 DNA reads TGTGCCAGCGGATCCCCCCCGGGGACAGGGAATGAAAAACTGTTTTTT.